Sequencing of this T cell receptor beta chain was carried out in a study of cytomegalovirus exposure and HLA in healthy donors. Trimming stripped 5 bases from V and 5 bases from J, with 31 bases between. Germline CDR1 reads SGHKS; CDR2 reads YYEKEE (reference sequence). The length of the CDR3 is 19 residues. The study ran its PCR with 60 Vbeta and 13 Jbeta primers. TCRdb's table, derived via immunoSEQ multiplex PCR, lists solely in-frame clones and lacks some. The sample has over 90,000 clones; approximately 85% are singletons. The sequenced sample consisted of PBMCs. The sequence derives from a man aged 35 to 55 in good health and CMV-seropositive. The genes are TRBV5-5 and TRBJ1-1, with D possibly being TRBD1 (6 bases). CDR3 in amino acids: CASRGPIHRAPDGETEAFF. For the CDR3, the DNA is TGTGCCAGCAGGGGACCAATTCACAGGGCTCCTGACGGAGAGACTGAAGCTTTCTTT. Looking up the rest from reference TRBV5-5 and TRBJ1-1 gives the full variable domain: DAGVTQSPTHLIKTRGQQVTLRCSPISGHKSVSWYQQVLGQGPQFIFQYYEKEERGRGNFPDRFSARQFPNYSSELNVNALLLGDSALYLCASRGPIHRAPDGETEAFFGQGTRLTVV.